These 20 T cell receptor beta chains were all obtained from the same sample, sequenced in a study of PD-L1 blockade in urothelial cancer. The sample's time point: pretreatment peripheral blood. Profiling relied on immunoSEQ multiplex PCR, and the TCRdb table lists in-frame clones only, not all of them. The sample has more than 90,000 clones, 87% seen once. Sequences were derived from PBMCs, sampled around atezolizumab (anti-PD-L1) treatment. These receptors originate from a man in his fifties or sixties with urothelial cancer.

The chain combines TRBV30 with TRBJ2-6; D is uncertain. CDR1 and CDR2 (germline): GTSNPN, SVGIG (reference sequence). The CDR3 contains 13 residues. The V end was cut by 2 bases, the J end by 4 bases, with 6 bases between. The CDR3 region has the DNA TGTGCCTGGAGTTTTACAGGGGCCAACGTCCTGACTTTC. This translates into CAWSFTGANVLTF.

The rearrangement links TRBV7-3 to TRBJ2-3; the D gene is possibly TRBD1 (6 bases). V lost 5 bases to trimming and J lost 0 bases, with 15 bases between them. This CDR3 spans 16 amino acids. Germline V gives CDR1 SGHTA, CDR2 FQGTGA. As DNA, the CDR3 is TGTGCCAGCAGCGTCACCGGGACACCCAGCACAGATACGCAGTATTTT. Translating it yields CASSVTGTPSTDTQYF.

This clone occurred a few times. The V gene is TRBV6-5, the J gene TRBJ1-4; no firm D call. This CDR3 has 13 amino acids. Germline CDR1 and CDR2: MNHEY and SVGAGI. The V gene lost 6 bases and the J gene lost 5 bases, with 10 bases spanning the gap. CDR3 in amino acids: CASRARWNEKLFF. The CDR3 nucleotides read TGTGCCAGCAGGGCACGATGGAATGAAAAACTGTTTTTT.

The chain employs TRBV2 and TRBJ2-2, with 10 bases lining up with TRBD2. CDR3 length: 15 amino acids. CDR1 is SNHLY, CDR2 FYNNEI, per germline. With V trimmed by 7 bases and J by 3 bases, 5 bases remained unmatched. The CDR3 here is CASTILAGYTGELFF. Here the CDR3 DNA reads TGTGCCAGCACCATACTAGCGGGATACACCGGGGAGCTGTTTTTT.

This clone has a single count. The genes are TRBV6-5 and TRBJ2-7; 9 nucleotides match TRBD1. The CDR3 is 15 amino acids. Germline values: CDR1 MNHEY, CDR2 SVGAGI. V shed 4 bases, J shed 6 bases, and the junction held 10 bases outside the gene matches. The CDR3 loop reads CASSSTRTGGSEQYF. The CDR3, as DNA: TGTGCCAGCAGTTCCACCCGTACAGGGGGCAGCGAGCAGTACTTC.

The CDR3 bases are TGTGCCAGCAGCTTAGCTGGGGGCGATTCACCCCTCCACTTT. Protein product: CASSLAGGDSPLHF. V is TRBV7-8 and J is TRBJ1-6; tentatively, D is TRBD1 (6 bases). CDR3 length: 14 amino acids. V dropped 0 bases and J dropped 8 bases, with 8 bases sitting between them. Per germline, CDR1 SGHVS and CDR2 FQNEAQ.

This sequence joins TRBV19 and TRBJ1-5; D perhaps matches TRBD1 (5 bases). The length of the CDR3 is 14 residues. Per germline, CDR1 LNHDA and CDR2 SQIVND (reference sequence). Trimming took off 5 bases at V and 0 bases at J, with 8 bases between the two ends. For the CDR3, the DNA is TGTGCCAGTAGTCTGACAGCTAGCAATCAGCCCCAGCATTTT. Translated: CASSLTASNQPQHF.

The chain has TRBV5-1 and TRBJ2-3; D uncertain. This CDR3 is 15 amino acids long. Trimming stripped 0 bases from V and 2 bases from J, with 10 bases between. The V gene's germline CDR1 is SGHRS and CDR2 YFSETQ. Here the CDR3 reads CASSLVQAPTDTQYF. Written as DNA, the CDR3 is TGCGCCAGCAGCTTGGTTCAGGCGCCCACAGATACGCAGTATTTT.

The chain joins TRBV9 to TRBJ1-2, with 7 bases that match TRBD1. This CDR3 is built from 22 residues. J was trimmed by 0 bases and V by 3 bases; bases with no gene match: 26. CDR1 SGDLS and CDR2 YYNGEE come from the germline V gene. The CDR3 bases are TGTGCCAGCAGCGAGGGTGGGACAGCGCCGATCGGAAGTCCCCGTGCTAACTATGGCTACACCTTC. Its translation: CASSEGGTAPIGSPRANYGYTF.

The V gene is TRBV10-3, the J gene TRBJ1-2; D is ambiguous. CDR1 ENHRY and CDR2 SYGVKD come from the germline V gene. This CDR3 has 14 amino acids. Trimming shortened V by 0 bases and J by 6 bases, and 11 bases separated the two germline ends. CDR3 loop: CAISESVAGNGYTF. The CDR3 DNA reads TGTGCCATCAGTGAGTCTGTAGCGGGGAATGGCTACACCTTC.

This chain joins TRBV28 and TRBJ1-1, with D perhaps TRBD1 (5 bases). The length of the CDR3 is 14 residues. V lost 2 bases to trimming and J lost 4 bases, with 11 bases between them. The germline CDR1 and CDR2 sequences are MDHEN and SYDVKM. The CDR3 here is CASSLGSRGTEAFF. CDR3 nucleotide sequence: TGTGCCAGCAGTTTAGGATCAAGGGGCACTGAAGCTTTCTTT.

The CDR3 DNA is TGTGCCAGCAGTTCCGGACAGGGAGTTCCCTACGAGCAGTACTTC. Its protein is CASSSGQGVPYEQYF. The J gene is TRBJ2-7, the V gene TRBV28; TRBD1 agrees at 8 bases. The germline V gene encodes CDR1 MDHEN and CDR2 SYDVKM. The CDR3 consists of 15 residues. Unmatched junction bases numbered 7, after V lost 4 bases and J lost 2 bases.

This clone was found a few times. This chain links TRBV28 with TRBJ2-4; TRBD1 might be the D (6 bases). CDR1 is MDHEN and CDR2 is SYDVKM in the germline V gene. CDR3 length: 12 residues. The V end lost 5 bases, the J end lost 9 bases, and 11 bases lay between the germline ends. This CDR3 is CASSPGQTIQYF. CDR3 nucleotide sequence: TGTGCCAGCAGTCCCGGACAGACCATTCAGTACTTC.

The V gene is TRBV5-1, the J gene TRBJ1-1; D not resolved. The V end lost 2 bases, the J end lost 0 bases, and 11 bases lay between the germline ends. Germline-derived CDR1 and CDR2 are SGHRS and YFSETQ. CDR3 length equals 15 residues. The DNA for the CDR3 is TGCGCCAGCAGCTTAGCCTCACTCATGAACACTGAAGCTTTCTTT. This translates into CASSLASLMNTEAFF. Complete variable domain (other parts from reference TRBV5-1 and TRBJ1-1): KAGVTQTPRYLIKTRGQQVTLSCSPISGHRSVSWYQQTPGQGLQFLFEYFSETQRNKGNFPGRFSGRQFSNSRSEMNVSTLELGDSALYLCASSLASLMNTEAFFGQGTRLTVV.

The chain combines TRBV11-3 with TRBJ2-7; 9 positions match TRBD1. In germline, CDR1 is SGHNT, CDR2 YENEEA. V lost 5 bases to trimming and J lost 4 bases; unmatched junction nucleotides: 6. The CDR3 totals 14 residues. Here the CDR3 reads CASSPGGTGYEQYF. In DNA, the CDR3 is TGTGCCAGCAGCCCCGGCGGGACAGGGTACGAGCAGTACTTC. The variable domain in full, completed from reference TRBV11-3 and TRBJ2-7, reads EAGVVQSPRYKIIEKKQPVAFWCNPISGHNTLYWYLQNLGQGPELLIRYENEEAVDDSQLPKDRFSAERLKGVDSTLKIQPAELGDSAVYLCASSPGGTGYEQYFGPGTRLTVT.

The chain combines TRBV12-5 with TRBJ1-4, with TRBD1 matching 12 bases. The CDR3 totals 16 residues. Germline CDR1 is LGHNT and CDR2 is FRNRAP. The ends lost 6 bases at V and 7 bases at J; junction bases unmatched: 9. The CDR3 DNA sequence: TGTGCTAGTGGCCCCGGGACAGGGGGCGGTAGTGAAAAACTGTTTTTT. As protein: CASGPGTGGGSEKLFF.

The V and J genes are TRBV10-3 and TRBJ1-2, with 8 bases fitting TRBD1. Trimming took 6 bases from V and 6 from J; bases not matched to a gene: 6. The germline V gene has CDR1 ENHRY and CDR2 SYGVKD. The CDR3 consists of 13 residues. The CDR3 DNA follows: TGTGCCATCAGCGACAGGGGTGGCAATGGCTACACCTTC. This translates into CAISDRGGNGYTF.

The V call is TRBV21-1, the J call TRBJ2-7; TRBD2, as called in the table, went unchecked against the DNA. TRBV21-1 is termed a pseudogene. The CDR3 spans 12 residues. The CDR3 DNA sequence: TGTGCCAGCTGTACCCAGCGGGATAAGCAGTACTTC. The encoded protein is CASCTQRDKQYF.

V and J are TRBV5-1 and TRBJ2-7; possibly TRBD2 for D (5 bases). This CDR3 is 15 amino acids long. Germline V CDR1 and CDR2: SGHRS, YFSETQ. Trimming shortened V by 5 bases and J by 3 bases, and 18 bases separated the two germline ends. CDR3 residues: CASRISVNPFYEQYF. The CDR3 bases are TGCGCCAGCAGAATTAGCGTGAACCCATTCTACGAGCAGTACTTC.

The chain combines TRBV7-9 with TRBJ2-3, with a weak D call TRBD2 (5 bases). The CDR3 has 13 amino acids. Germline CDR1 reads SEHNR; CDR2 reads FQNEAQ (reference sequence). Trimming pared 5 bases from V and 7 bases from J, leaving 13 bases between. CDR3 DNA: TGTGCCAGCAGCACCCCACCGGGGTATACGCAGTATTTT. Its protein product is CASSTPPGYTQYF.